A single sample is the source of the 15 T cell receptor beta chains below, sequenced in a study of early T cells in non-severe SARS-CoV-2 infection. TCRdb processed the 5' RACE reads anew with MiXCR; each CDR3 protein has one entry. The repertoire holds around 44,000 distinct CDR3 sequences, with approximately 8.1% as singletons. Sequenced material: whole blood. The receptors were sampled from an adult who was a healthcare worker with PCR-confirmed SARS-CoV-2 infection or an uninfected control (not recorded which).

V and J are TRBV4-1 and TRBJ2-2; 8 nucleotides line up with TRBD1. Germline CDR1 is MGHRA and CDR2 is YSYEKL. This CDR3 is built from 15 residues. The ends lost 1 base at V and 3 bases at J; junction bases unmatched: 1. The CDR3 loop is CASSQATGDTGELFF. DNA for the CDR3: TGCGCCAGCAGCCAAGCGACAGGGGACACCGGGGAGCTGTTTTTT.

The J gene is TRBJ1-1, the V gene TRBV29-1; tentative D call: TRBD1 (6 bases). Trimming removed 6 bases from V and 1 base from J, with 12 bases in between. The CDR3 sequence is 13 residues long. CDR1 and CDR2 (germline): SQVTM, ANQGSEA. The CDR3 loop reads CSVLADRNTEAFF. The DNA of the CDR3 is TGCAGCGTCCTGGCGGACAGGAACACTGAAGCTTTCTTT.

This clonotype came up many times. The chain recombines TRBV6-6 with TRBJ2-2; D is possibly TRBD1 (6 bases). The germline V gene has CDR1 MNHNY and CDR2 SVGAGI (reference sequence). V was shortened by 6 bases and J by 1 base, with 9 bases between the two germline ends. The CDR3 is 14 amino acids. The CDR3 loop is CASSWGQNTGELFF. In nucleotides, the CDR3 is TGTGCCAGCAGCTGGGGGCAGAACACCGGGGAGCTGTTTTTT.

This clonotype has a handful of counts. The rearrangement joins TRBV11-2 to TRBJ1-1; 7 positions agree with TRBD1. The CDR3 runs 15 residues. Germline CDR1 SGHAT, CDR2 FQNNGV. The V segment lost 5 bases and the J segment 3 bases; nucleotides outside the gene matches: 9. CDR3: CASSLLLGQDTEAFF. CDR3 nucleotides: TGTGCCAGCAGCCTTCTGCTCGGACAGGACACTGAAGCTTTCTTT.

The V call is TRBV7-8, the J call TRBJ2-4, with a possible D match to TRBD1 (6 bases). Germline lookup yields CDR1 SGHVS and CDR2 FQNEAQ. CDR3 length equals 14 residues. The V and J ends lost 4 bases and 7 bases respectively, with 14 bases between them. The DNA for the CDR3 is TGTGCCAGCAGCTCGCTAGGACAGAGTAACATTCAGTACTTC. Protein product: CASSSLGQSNIQYF.

This clonotype was found a few times. The chain links TRBV18 to TRBJ2-5; D gene uncertain. In germline, CDR1 is KGHSH, CDR2 LQKENI. The CDR3 is 13 residues long. V was cut by 4 bases and J by 3 bases, with 9 bases left in between. The CDR3, as DNA: TGTGCCAGCTCACTGGATTCAAAAGAGACCCAGTACTTC. Translation gives CASSLDSKETQYF.

This clonotype was found many times. The chain is built from TRBV12-3 or TRBV12-4 and TRBJ1-5; a possible D gene is TRBD1 (6 bases). With the DNA end fitting TRBJ2-3 better, the J assignment may be wrong. The CDR3 consists of 12 residues. CDR3 coding DNA: TGTGCCAGCAGCCAACCGGGACACCGACAGTATTTT. Protein: CASSQPGHRQYF.

The sample holds many counts of this clonotype. The rearrangement uses TRBV7-8 and TRBJ1-6, with D unresolved. Germline loops: CDR1 SGHVS, CDR2 FQNEAQ. The length of the CDR3 is 15 residues. V was pared by 2 bases and J by 2 bases, with 7 bases between. This CDR3 is CASSLRETYNSPLHF. The CDR3 DNA sequence: TGTGCCAGCAGCTTAAGGGAGACCTATAATTCACCCCTCCACTTT. Full variable domain (rest looked up from reference TRBV7-8 and TRBJ1-6): GAGVSQSPRYKVAKRGQDVALRCDPISGHVSLFWYQQALGQGPEFLTYFQNEAQLDKSGLPSDRFFAERPEGSVSTLKIQRTQQEDSAVYLCASSLRETYNSPLHFGNGTRLTVT.

The genes are TRBV5-4 and TRBJ1-1, with D unresolved. From germline, CDR1 is SGHNT and CDR2 YYREEE (reference sequence). CDR3 length: 12 amino acids. Trimming took 3 bases from V and 0 from J, leaving 3 bases between them. CDR3 DNA sequence: TGTGCCAGCAGCTACATGAACACTGAAGCTTTCTTT. It translates to CASSYMNTEAFF.

This clonotype was counted many times. This sequence joins TRBV7-2 and TRBJ1-6; D remains unclear. The CDR3 sequence is 16 residues long. V was pared by 3 bases and J by 0 bases, with 9 bases between. CDR1 is SGHTA and CDR2 is FQGNSA in the germline V gene. CDR3 nucleotides: TGTGCCAGCAGCTTCATGCACAGCTCCTATAATTCACCCCTCCACTTT. Translated, it gives CASSFMHSSYNSPLHF.

The chain couples TRBV14 to TRBJ2-6; D gene unclear. The CDR3 sequence is 14 residues long. Germline CDR1 and CDR2: SGHDN and FVKESK. V lost 4 bases to trimming and J lost 0 bases, with 4 bases between them. The CDR3 sequence is CASSRDSGANVLTF. The CDR3 DNA follows: TGTGCCAGCAGCCGGGACTCTGGGGCCAACGTCCTGACTTTC. Full variable domain (outside the CDR3, taken from reference TRBV14 and TRBJ2-6): EAGVTQFPSHSVIEKGQTVTLRCDPISGHDNLYWYRRVMGKEIKFLLHFVKESKQDESGMPNNRFLAERTGGTYSTLKVQPAELEDSGVYFCASSRDSGANVLTFGAGSRLTVL.

This clonotype was detected ten times or more. V and J are TRBV20-1 and TRBJ1-5; unclear D gene. V gave up 4 bases and J gave up 3 bases, with 10 bases separating them. Germline CDR1 and CDR2: DFQATT and SNEGSKA (reference sequence). The CDR3 spans 13 residues. CDR3 sequence: CSAMTTFNQPQHF. CDR3 nucleotide sequence: TGCAGTGCTATGACCACCTTCAATCAGCCCCAGCATTTT.

This clonotype was seen at least ten times. The genes are TRBV7-9 and TRBJ1-1; D is undetermined. The CDR3 runs to 13 residues. Trimming took 6 bases from V and 6 from J, leaving 14 bases between them. Germline V gene lookup returns CDR1 SEHNR and CDR2 FQNEAQ (reference sequence). In DNA, the CDR3 is TGTGCCAGCAGTTCGATCCCACGGTCTGAAGCTTTCTTT. This encodes CASSSIPRSEAFF.

In this sample, this clonotype turned up a few times. The V gene is TRBV12-3 or TRBV12-4, the J gene TRBJ2-7; D is undetermined. This CDR3 is built from 15 residues. V was pared by 0 bases and J by 0 bases, with 9 bases between. The CDR3: CASSLAVGSSYEQYF. As DNA, the CDR3 is TGTGCCAGCAGTTTAGCAGTGGGAAGCTCCTACGAGCAGTACTTC.

The chain combines TRBV6-2 or TRBV6-3 with TRBJ2-1, with TRBD2 matching 8 bases. The CDR3 is 12 amino acids. CDR1 and CDR2 from the germline V gene are MNHEY and SVGEGT. With 11 bases clipped from V and 2 bases from J, the junction kept 2 bases outside the gene matches. The CDR3 region is CAVRGAYNEQFF. The CDR3 nucleotides read TGTGCCGTGCGGGGGGCCTACAATGAGCAGTTCTTC.